The present T cell receptor (beta chain) was sequenced within a study of shared clonotypes between healthy human individuals. Naive CD8 cells comprised CD45RO-negative, CCR7-positively selected cells, excluding terminally differentiated effector memory CD45RA+ cells. Nashville, Tennessee was home to all donors, who were Caucasian adults. Sequenced by immunoSEQ multiplex PCR; TCRdb stores in-frame clones only, minus some. The sample has millions of clones; over 85% are singletons. V trimming: 4 bases; J trimming: 0 bases; junction bases outside the gene matches: 12. CDR1 is SGHDT, CDR2 YYEEEE, per germline. CDR3 length equals 18 residues.

The sample was naive CD8+ T cells sorted from blood. This TCR was sampled from a man between 18 and 29 years old in good health. The gene calls are TRBV5-6 and TRBJ1-4; TRBD1 aligns across 7 bases. Here the CDR3 DNA reads TGTGCCAGCAGCACCGGGACAGAGCGCCCCCCAACTAATGAAAAACTGTTTTTT. Protein: CASSTGTERPPTNEKLFF.